The 8 T cell receptor beta chains below were found in one sample sequenced in a study of cytomegalovirus exposure and HLA in healthy donors. Vbeta (60) and Jbeta (13) primers were used in the PCR. Assay used: immunoSEQ multiplex PCR; TCRdb lists only in-frame clones, some missing. The table shows roughly 120,000 clones, with approximately 80% occurring only once. Sequenced material: PBMCs. The receptor source for this set is a man aged 30 to 45 in good health and CMV-seropositive.

The chain combines TRBV13 with TRBJ2-7; D call uncertain. V was shortened by 5 bases and J by 2 bases, with 13 bases between the two germline ends. This CDR3 contains 14 residues. CDR1 is PRHDT, CDR2 FYEKMQ, per germline (reference sequence). The DNA for the CDR3 is TGTGCCAGCAGCGACCGGGTCCGGGCCTACGAGCAGTACTTC. Translating gives CASSDRVRAYEQYF.

V usage is TRBV10-3 and J usage is TRBJ1-6, with D tentatively TRBD1 (6 bases). V gave up 8 bases and J gave up 6 bases, with 8 bases separating them. This CDR3 region has 12 residues. CDR1 and CDR2 (germline): ENHRY, SYGVKD. CDR3 DNA sequence: TGTGCCATCGGACAGACTAATTCACCCCTCCACTTT. This sequence encodes CAIGQTNSPLHF.

This chain uses TRBV5-1 with TRBJ2-3; 9 nucleotides match TRBD1. This CDR3 region has 16 residues. Germline V gene lookup returns CDR1 SGHRS and CDR2 YFSETQ. V shed 4 bases and J 4 bases; nucleotides not matched to a gene: 10. The CDR3 bases are TGCGCCAGCAGCCCGGGACAGGGTACGTCTTCAGATACGCAGTATTTT. It is translated as CASSPGQGTSSDTQYF. Combining the CDR3 with reference TRBV5-1 and TRBJ2-3 gives the whole variable domain KAGVTQTPRYLIKTRGQQVTLSCSPISGHRSVSWYQQTPGQGLQFLFEYFSETQRNKGNFPGRFSGRQFSNSRSEMNVSTLELGDSALYLCASSPGQGTSSDTQYFGPGTRLTVL.

This clone was counted between two and nine times. The chain employs TRBV23-1 and TRBJ2-7; 10 positions match TRBD2. TRBV23-1 is an open reading frame whose function is uncertain. The CDR3 extends over 16 amino acids. V was pared by 2 bases and J by 0 bases, with 4 bases of the junction left unmatched. DNA for the CDR3: TGCGCCAGCAGTCAAAGACTAGCGGGTCTCTCCTACGAGCAGTACTTC. The encoded protein is CASSQRLAGLSYEQYF.

V and J are TRBV2 and TRBJ1-6; D is ambiguous. The CDR3 consists of 15 residues. The V gene lost 7 bases and the J gene lost 3 bases, with 13 bases spanning the gap. Germline V gene data show CDR1 as SNHLY and CDR2 as FYNNEI. CDR3: CASNGGGSYNSPLHF. The CDR3 nucleotides read TGTGCCAGCAACGGTGGAGGGAGCTATAATTCACCCCTCCACTTT.

V is TRBV27 and J is TRBJ2-7, with TRBD2 identical over 8 bases. Germline values: CDR1 MNHEY, CDR2 SMNVEV (reference sequence). The CDR3 totals 16 residues. J lost 2 bases, V lost 3 bases, and 9 bases had no gene match. For the CDR3, the DNA is TGTGCCAGCAGTTTCCTAGCGGGTGGGTATACCTACGAGCAGTACTTC. Translating gives CASSFLAGGYTYEQYF.

This chain joins TRBV2 and TRBJ1-1; TRBD1 might be the D (5 bases). The CDR3 totals 13 residues. V was pared by 5 bases and J by 8 bases, with 15 bases between. Per germline, CDR1 SNHLY and CDR2 FYNNEI. The chain's CDR3 is CASSFQRGAEAFF. Here the CDR3 DNA reads TGTGCCAGCAGTTTCCAAAGGGGCGCGGAAGCTTTCTTT. The complete variable domain, with remaining parts taken from reference TRBV2 and TRBJ1-1, reads EPEVTQTPSHQVTQMGQEVILRCVPISNHLYFYWYRQILGQKVEFLVSFYNNEISEKSEIFDDQFSVERPDGSNFTLKIRSTKLEDSAMYFCASSFQRGAEAFFGQGTRLTVV.

The chain combines TRBV19 with TRBJ1-6; D might be TRBD1 (6 bases). The CDR3 is made up of 15 amino acids. V shed 7 bases and J shed 5 bases, with 15 bases lying between them. CDR1 is LNHDA and CDR2 is SQIVND in the germline V gene (reference sequence). The CDR3 region is CASTKKGQDNSPLHF. The DNA for the CDR3 is TGTGCCAGTACCAAGAAGGGACAAGATAATTCACCCCTCCACTTT.